This entry is about one T cell receptor beta chain. Its antigen is not known. This entry comes from a study of blood T cells in healthy people across ages. Study results and caveats: Diversity estimated from one million T cells was considered an underestimate. Comparison with aged donors showed that long-lived donors had more naive CD4+ cells and higher diversity.

This CDR3 contains 18 residues. The germline V and J ends were trimmed by 0 bases and 4 bases, with 20 bases remaining between them. Looked up from germline, CDR1 is MGHRA and CDR2 is YSYEKL. Sample donors were healthy Caucasian individuals that came from Russia, aged roughly 6 to 100. Extracted total RNA amounted to at least 5 micrograms for each sample. Through a sample-barcoded 5' primer and a J-beta primer mix, a second PCR was run for roughly 6 to 11 cycles. In TCRdb, the 5' RACE reads were re-called with MiXCR into one record per CDR3 protein. In the table there are 910,000 or so distinct CDR3 sequences, 51% of which are singletons.

The sequence derives from a woman aged 55 to 70 in good health. The sample was blood. The chain combines TRBV4-1 with TRBJ2-3, with a possible D match to TRBD2 (5 bases). The CDR3, as DNA: TGCGCCAGCAGCCAAGAAACGCGGGTAGGATATGTCGCAGATACGCAGTATTTT. Protein sequence: CASSQETRVGYVADTQYF.